This is a list of T cell receptor beta chains from one sample in a study of cytomegalovirus exposure and HLA in healthy donors. Libraries were prepared by immunoSEQ multiplex PCR; TCRdb keeps only in-frame clonotypes and omits some of them. The data show 85,000 to 110,000 clones, about 71% seen once. Input material: PBMCs. These receptors were collected from a woman aged 50 to 60 in good health and CMV-seronegative. The CDR3 runs from the conserved cysteine through the conserved F or W. A D gene is named only where the DNA matches it firmly. Size tells how often a clone was seen (once, few, many) or the class of an expanded clone, and some rows leave it out.

J | size | V | D | CDR3 | DNA
TRBJ2-1 | few | TRBV2 | NA | CASKGVSQTNEQFF | TGTGCCAGCAAGGGGGTCTCTCAAACCAATGAGCAGTTCTTC
TRBJ2-1 | NA | TRBV4-2 | NA | CASSQGHRTDLPYNEQFF | TGTGCCAGCAGCCAAGGACATAGGACTGACCTACCGTACAATGAGCAGTTCTTC
TRBJ2-7 | NA | TRBV7-8 | TRBD1 | CASSPNPGQGSYEQYF | TGTGCCAGCAGCCCTAATCCGGGACAGGGGTCCTACGAGCAGTACTTC
TRBJ2-1 | NA | TRBV5-5 | TRBD1 | CASSAQTGSYNEQFF | TGTGCCAGCAGCGCGCAGACAGGGAGCTACAATGAGCAGTTCTTC
TRBJ2-5 | NA | TRBV7-6 | NA | CASSLTRGETQYF | TGTGCCAGCAGCTTAACTAGGGGGGAGACCCAGTACTTC
TRBJ2-7 | few | TRBV19 | NA | CASSIFAGTPLGEQYF | TGTGCCAGTAGTATCTTTGCGGGGACGCCATTAGGGGAGCAGTACTTC
TRBJ2-6 | NA | TRBV5-1 | TRBD2 | CASNLGLAGSGANVLTF | TGCGCCAGCAACCTAGGACTAGCCGGCTCAGGGGCCAACGTCCTGACTTTC
TRBJ2-7 | few | TRBV4-2 | TRBD1 | CASSRGLGQGEAEQYF | TGTGCCAGCAGCCGCGGTCTTGGACAGGGGGAAGCCGAGCAGTACTTC
TRBJ1-5 | NA | TRBV4-3 | NA | CASSQDWAGLPLPQHF | TGCGCCAGCAGCCAAGATTGGGCAGGGTTACCTCTGCCCCAGCATTTT
TRBJ1-5 | medium-sized | TRBV25-1 | TRBD1 | CASSRGGRNQPQHF | TGTGCCAGCTCTCGAGGGGGCCGCAATCAGCCCCAGCATTTT
TRBJ1-4 | NA | TRBV18 | NA | CASSSRGGEKLFF | TGTGCCAGCTCATCCCGGGGGGGTGAAAAACTGTTTTTT
TRBJ2-7 | NA | TRBV5-1 | TRBD1 | CASSWTQGANYEQYF | TGCGCCAGCAGCTGGACGCAGGGGGCGAACTACGAGCAGTACTTC
TRBJ2-1 | NA | TRBV18 | TRBD2 | CASSTNSGSFYEQFF | TGTGCCAGCTCAACAAATAGCGGGAGCTTCTATGAGCAGTTCTTC
TRBJ2-3 | NA | TRBV30 | NA | CAWARFSSTDTQYF | TGTGCCTGGGCGAGGTTTTCTAGCACAGATACGCAGTATTTT
TRBJ2-5 | few | TRBV9 | TRBD2 | CASSPRTSSQETQYF | TGTGCCAGCAGCCCCCGGACTAGCAGCCAAGAGACCCAGTACTTC
TRBJ1-1 | few | TRBV11-3 | TRBD1 | CASSSGTGNEAFF | TGTGCCAGCAGCAGCGGGACAGGGAACGAAGCTTTCTTT
TRBJ1-4 | NA | TRBV19 | NA | CASSRPSEEKLFF | TGTGCCAGTAGTAGGCCCTCGGAGGAAAAACTGTTTTTT
TRBJ2-1 | NA | TRBV18 | TRBD2 | CASSPPLGLAGGLDEQFF | TGTGCCAGCTCACCACCCCTGGGACTAGCGGGAGGGCTGGATGAGCAGTTCTTC
TRBJ2-3 | NA | TRBV7-2 | NA | CASSLGRISTDTQYF | TGTGCCAGCAGCTTAGGCAGGATTAGCACAGATACGCAGTATTTT
TRBJ2-1 | once | TRBV19 | NA | CASTRDSPTSSSYNEQFF | TGTGCCAGTACAAGGGACTCTCCCACGTCCAGCTCCTACAATGAGCAGTTCTTC
TRBJ2-3 | few | TRBV5-1 | NA | CASSGSGHTDTQYF | TGCGCCAGCAGCGGCAGCGGGCACACAGATACGCAGTATTTT
TRBJ2-7 | NA | TRBV25-1 | NA | CASSEYPSSYEQYF | TGTGCCAGCAGTGAATATCCTAGCAGCTACGAGCAGTACTTC
TRBJ2-7 | NA | TRBV5-1 | TRBD1 | CASSSGTGTYEQYF | TGCGCCAGCAGCTCCGGGACAGGCACCTACGAGCAGTACTTC
TRBJ1-2 | NA | TRBV4-3 | NA | CASSQGRGGYTF | TGCGCCAGCAGCCAAGGTCGGGGGGGCTACACCTTC
TRBJ1-1 | once | TRBV30 | NA | CAWSVAPVTEAFF | TGTGCCTGGAGTGTAGCCCCGGTGACTGAAGCTTTCTTT
TRBJ2-2 | NA | TRBV6-1 | TRBD2 | CASTGTTANTGELFF | TGTGCCAGCACCGGGACTACCGCGAACACCGGGGAGCTGTTTTTT
TRBJ2-1 | NA | TRBV7-9 | NA | CASSLAGASGYNEQFF | TGTGCCAGCAGCTTAGCGGGGGCTAGCGGATACAATGAGCAGTTCTTC
TRBJ1-5 | NA | TRBV4-1 | TRBD1 | CASSPTGLNQPQHF | TGCGCCAGCAGCCCGACAGGGCTCAATCAGCCCCAGCATTTT
TRBJ2-5 | NA | TRBV29-1 | TRBD2 | CSVAPASGRDETQYF | TGCAGCGTCGCCCCCGCTAGCGGGAGAGACGAGACCCAGTACTTC
TRBJ2-7 | few | TRBV7-2 | NA | CASSSTGAYEQYF | TGTGCCAGCAGCTCGACAGGAGCCTACGAGCAGTACTTC
TRBJ2-7 | NA | TRBV15 | NA | CATSRNSLNNYEQYF | TGTGCCACCAGCAGGAACAGTCTAAATAACTACGAGCAGTACTTC
TRBJ1-2 | NA | TRBV6-6 | NA | CASSYFQGNYGYTF | TGTGCCAGCAGTTACTTCCAGGGAAATTATGGCTACACCTTC
TRBJ2-2 | once | TRBV10-3 | NA | CASTGVAGSGTGELFF | TGTGCGAGCACAGGGGTAGCGGGATCTGGAACCGGGGAGCTGTTTTTT
TRBJ2-2 | NA | TRBV19 | TRBD1 | CASSIGTGAGGELFF | TGTGCCAGTAGTATTGGGACAGGGGCTGGCGGGGAGCTGTTTTTT
TRBJ1-4 | NA | TRBV2 | TRBD1 | CASSGMGQGNEKLFF | TGTGCCAGCAGTGGTATGGGACAGGGGAATGAAAAACTGTTTTTT
TRBJ2-7 | NA | TRBV28 | NA | CASRTRGSGYEQYF | TGTGCCAGCAGAACCAGGGGTTCCGGCTACGAGCAGTACTTC
TRBJ2-1 | NA | TRBV5-4 | TRBD2 | CASSLAGTSNNEQFF | TGTGCCAGCAGCTTGGCCGGGACTAGCAACAATGAGCAGTTCTTC
TRBJ1-5 | NA | TRBV5-4 | NA | CATHITDNQPQHF | TGTGCCACCCACATAACCGACAATCAGCCCCAGCATTTT